These T cell receptor beta chains were read from a single sample in a study of regulatory T cells in long-lasting Graves disease. TCRdb redid the calling of the multiplex PCR reads with MiXCR, one entry per CDR3 protein. This repertoire shows around 250,000 distinct CDR3 sequences, about 17% found once; its top ten account for 14%. The sample was also reused in another study, on T cells in Graves' hyperthyroidism and ophthalmopathy.

Sequencing was performed on peripheral blood mononuclear cells (PBMCs), taken at new diagnosis, from a patient treated with antithyroid drugs. The receptors here all came from a woman aged 25 to 39 with Graves disease. Both conserved end residues are part of each CDR3. Each record gives: V gene, J gene, CDR3 length, clone size, D gene, CDR3 DNA, CDR3 protein. A D gene is named only where the DNA matches it firmly. A clone size is listed for some rows: how often the clone was seen (once, few, many), or a class if it is expanded.

V: TRBV9
J: TRBJ2-1
length: 16
size: -
D: TRBD1
DNA: TGTGCCAGCAGCGTAGGCCTGGGACAGGGACAAATTGAGCAGTTCTTC
CDR3: CASSVGLGQGQIEQFF

V: TRBV5-6
J: TRBJ2-4
length: 15
size: many
D: -
DNA: TGTGCCAGCAGCTCATCTACGGGAGCCAAAAACATTCAGTACTTC
CDR3: CASSSSTGAKNIQYF

V: TRBV7-9
J: TRBJ2-5
length: 14
size: -
D: -
DNA: TGTGCCAGCAGCTTAGCCCAGTACCAAGAGACCCAGTACTTC
CDR3: CASSLAQYQETQYF

V: TRBV3-1
J: TRBJ2-5
length: 13
size: many
D: -
DNA: TGTGCCAGCAGCTTAGGAATACAAGAGACCCAGTACTTC
CDR3: CASSLGIQETQYF

V: TRBV7-9
J: TRBJ2-7
length: 14
size: many
D: -
DNA: TGTGCCAGCAGCCCAGGTGGGGGGTTATACGAGCAGTACTTC
CDR3: CASSPGGGLYEQYF

V: TRBV13
J: TRBJ2-5
length: 15
size: -
D: -
DNA: TGTGCCAGCACACCGGTCGGGACCCAGAAAGAGACCCAGTACTTC
CDR3: CASTPVGTQKETQYF

V: TRBV7-2
J: TRBJ2-1
length: 17
size: many
D: -
DNA: TGTGCCAGCAGCGCGCCGGGGAGGGGGGCCCCCACGGGTGAGCAGTTCTTC
CDR3: CASSAPGRGAPTGEQFF

V: TRBV10-3
J: TRBJ2-2
length: 12
size: -
D: -
DNA: TGTGCCATCATGAGCGACACCGGGGAGCTGTTTTTT
CDR3: CAIMSDTGELFF

V: TRBV28
J: TRBJ2-2
length: 15
size: -
D: -
DNA: TGTGCCAGCAGTAACCTGGGGAGGTTCTCCGGGGAGCTGTTTTTT
CDR3: CASSNLGRFSGELFF

V: TRBV12-3/TRBV12-4
J: TRBJ1-2
length: 12
size: many
D: -
DNA: TGTGCCAGCAGTTTAGGGGAGGGTGGCTACACCTTC
CDR3: CASSLGEGGYTF

V: TRBV9
J: TRBJ1-3
length: 14
size: few
D: -
DNA: TGTGCCAGCAGCGTAAGAGGCTCTGGAAACACCATATATTTT
CDR3: CASSVRGSGNTIYF

V: TRBV7-2
J: TRBJ2-1
length: 15
size: many
D: -
DNA: TGTGCCAGCAGCTTAGTACCAAGATCCTACAATGAGCAGTTCTTC
CDR3: CASSLVPRSYNEQFF

V: TRBV9
J: TRBJ2-3
length: 17
size: many
D: TRBD1
DNA: TGTGCCAGCAGCGTAGGACAGGGGGCCCGAAGCACAGATACGCAGTATTTT
CDR3: CASSVGQGARSTDTQYF

V: TRBV12-3/TRBV12-4
J: TRBJ2-6
length: 15
size: many
D: -
DNA: TGTGCCAGCAGTTTGGGGCAATCTGGGGCCAACGTCCTGACTTTC
CDR3: CASSLGQSGANVLTF

V: TRBV2
J: TRBJ1-2
length: 16
size: many
D: TRBD1
DNA: TGTGCCAGCAGTGTTATACCGGGACAGGGATCCTATGGCTACACCTTC
CDR3: CASSVIPGQGSYGYTF

V: TRBV7-3
J: TRBJ2-1
length: 16
size: -
D: -
DNA: TGTGCCAGCAGCTTGGAGGGGGTAGCGGGTTACAATGAGCAGTTCTTC
CDR3: CASSLEGVAGYNEQFF

V: TRBV30
J: TRBJ2-1
length: 14
size: -
D: TRBD2
DNA: TGTGCCTGGGCTGGGGGACTAGCGGGAAATGAGCAGTTCTTC
CDR3: CAWAGGLAGNEQFF

V: TRBV7-2
J: TRBJ2-3
length: 16
size: once
D: TRBD2
DNA: TGTGCCAGCAGCTTAGCACTAGCGGGAGGTCCAGATACGCAGTATTTT
CDR3: CASSLALAGGPDTQYF

V: TRBV27
J: TRBJ2-4
length: 14
size: many
D: -
DNA: TGTGCCAGCAGTTCGGACGGGTCAGAGTACATTCAGTACTTC
CDR3: CASSSDGSEYIQYF

V: TRBV2
J: TRBJ1-3
length: 15
size: many
D: TRBD1
DNA: TGTGCCAGCGGTACAGGGGCCAACTCTGGAAACACCATATATTTT
CDR3: CASGTGANSGNTIYF

V: TRBV27
J: TRBJ2-1
length: 16
size: few
D: -
DNA: TGTGCCAGCAGTTTCGACGGCCCTTTAACTAGCAATGAGCAGTTCTTC
CDR3: CASSFDGPLTSNEQFF

V: TRBV7-2
J: TRBJ2-5
length: 17
size: many
D: TRBD2
DNA: TGTGCCAGCAGCGTAGGTCCACTAGCGGGGGGGCAAGAGACCCAGTACTTC
CDR3: CASSVGPLAGGQETQYF

V: TRBV2
J: TRBJ1-1
length: 11
size: many
D: -
DNA: TGTGCCAGTACGACAGATCATGAAGCTTTCTTT
CDR3: CASTTDHEAFF

V: TRBV3-1
J: TRBJ1-1
length: 13
size: -
D: -
DNA: TGTGCCAGCAGGCGTTCTATGAACACTGAAGCTTTCTTT
CDR3: CASRRSMNTEAFF

V: TRBV3-1
J: TRBJ2-5
length: 16
size: many
D: TRBD2
DNA: TGTGCCAGCAGCCAAGATCCCGGGACTAGCGGTTGGACCCAGTACTTC
CDR3: CASSQDPGTSGWTQYF

V: TRBV11-3
J: TRBJ2-5
length: 15
size: -
D: TRBD2
DNA: TGTGCCAGCAGCAAAGCGGGGGGTTGGCAAGAGACCCAGTACTTC
CDR3: CASSKAGGWQETQYF

V: TRBV7-2
J: TRBJ2-3
length: 12
size: many
D: -
DNA: TGTGCCAGCAGCTTAGGCTACATCGTGCAGTATTTT
CDR3: CASSLGYIVQYF

V: TRBV6-1
J: TRBJ2-1
length: 11
size: -
D: -
DNA: TGTGTCAGCAGTGAGGCGGGTGAGCAGTTCTTC
CDR3: CVSSEAGEQFF

V: TRBV11-2
J: TRBJ2-2
length: 13
size: many
D: -
DNA: TGTGCCAGCAGCTCGGACCACGCCGGGGAGCTGTTTTTT
CDR3: CASSSDHAGELFF

V: TRBV18
J: TRBJ2-1
length: 15
size: few
D: TRBD1
DNA: TGTGCCAGCTCCCGGACAGGGCAAATGATCAATGAGCAGTTCTTC
CDR3: CASSRTGQMINEQFF

V: TRBV13
J: TRBJ1-1
length: 15
size: many
D: TRBD1
DNA: TGTGCCAGCAGCTTCCCGGGACAGGGGAACACTGAAGCTTTCTTT
CDR3: CASSFPGQGNTEAFF

V: TRBV20-1
J: TRBJ1-1
length: 14
size: many
D: -
DNA: TGCAGTGCTACGGAGGGGGGTGACCGGACTGAAGCTTTCTTT
CDR3: CSATEGGDRTEAFF

V: TRBV7-3
J: TRBJ1-1
length: 12
size: -
D: -
DNA: TGTGCCAGCGGGGTGACGGGCACTGAAGCTTTCTTT
CDR3: CASGVTGTEAFF

V: TRBV6-1
J: TRBJ2-2
length: 14
size: many
D: -
DNA: TGTGCCAGCAGTGAGGGGGGCAACACCGGGGAGCTGTTTTTT
CDR3: CASSEGGNTGELFF

V: TRBV27
J: TRBJ2-2
length: 16
size: many
D: TRBD1
DNA: TGTGCCAGCAGCCCAGCCGGGACAGGGGCCACCGGGGAGCTGTTTTTT
CDR3: CASSPAGTGATGELFF

V: TRBV5-4
J: TRBJ2-7
length: 16
size: -
D: TRBD2
DNA: TGTGCCAGCAGCTTAGGGGGGACTAGCGGGCTCTACGAGCAGTACTTC
CDR3: CASSLGGTSGLYEQYF

V: TRBV9
J: TRBJ1-2
length: 13
size: many
D: -
DNA: TGTGCCAGCAGCGTAGGGGATTACTATGGCTACACCTTC
CDR3: CASSVGDYYGYTF

V: TRBV6-1
J: TRBJ2-2
length: 15
size: many
D: TRBD1
DNA: TGTGCCAGCAGCGACAGGGTTCCGTCCCCCGGGGAGCTGTTTTTT
CDR3: CASSDRVPSPGELFF

V: TRBV5-4
J: TRBJ2-2
length: 16
size: many
D: TRBD1
DNA: TGTGCCAGCAGCGCCGGGACAGCAGTAAACACCGGGGAGCTGTTTTTT
CDR3: CASSAGTAVNTGELFF

V: TRBV20-1
J: TRBJ2-5
length: 11
size: many
D: -
DNA: TGCAGTGCTGAGTTGAGAGAGACCCAGTACTTC
CDR3: CSAELRETQYF

V: TRBV6-5
J: TRBJ1-4
length: 14
size: -
D: -
DNA: TGTGCCAGCAGTTACGGGGGGGGAGATGAAAAACTGTTTTTT
CDR3: CASSYGGGDEKLFF

V: TRBV7-7
J: TRBJ2-1
length: 14
size: -
D: -
DNA: TGTGCTAGCAGCCCTGGAAGCTCCTACAATGAGCAGTTCTTC
CDR3: CASSPGSSYNEQFF

V: TRBV19
J: TRBJ1-4
length: 14
size: -
D: -
DNA: TGTGCCAGTAGTATCGGGGCAACTAATGAAAAACTGTTTTTT
CDR3: CASSIGATNEKLFF

V: TRBV15
J: TRBJ1-2
length: 14
size: many
D: -
DNA: TGTGCCACCAGCAGAGAGGGACACCACTATGGCTACACCTTC
CDR3: CATSREGHHYGYTF

V: TRBV27
J: TRBJ2-2
length: 18
size: many
D: -
DNA: TGTGCCAGCAGCCCCGCCCCCGGACTACTCCTTAACACCGGGGAGCTGTTTTTT
CDR3: CASSPAPGLLLNTGELFF

V: TRBV11-2
J: TRBJ1-4
length: 15
size: many
D: -
DNA: TGTGCCAGCAGCCTCGGGGGGAGGGAAAGTGAAAAACTGTTTTTT
CDR3: CASSLGGRESEKLFF

V: TRBV15
J: TRBJ2-7
length: 12
size: many
D: -
DNA: TGTGCCACCAGCTCCCACGGGTACGAGCAGTACTTC
CDR3: CATSSHGYEQYF

V: TRBV12-3/TRBV12-4
J: TRBJ2-7
length: 14
size: -
D: TRBD1
DNA: TGTGCCAGCAGTAGACAGGGGGGAATCAACGAGCAGTACTTC
CDR3: CASSRQGGINEQYF

V: TRBV20-1
J: TRBJ2-1
length: 13
size: once
D: TRBD2
DNA: TGCAGTGCTGTAGCGGGGGGTCCCAATGAGCAGTTCTTC
CDR3: CSAVAGGPNEQFF

V: TRBV7-2
J: TRBJ2-5
length: 14
size: many
D: TRBD2
DNA: TGTGCCAGCACCAGGACTAGCGGGGGGGAGACCCAGTACTTC
CDR3: CASTRTSGGETQYF

V: TRBV7-3
J: TRBJ2-5
length: 16
size: -
D: TRBD2
DNA: TGTGCCAGCAGCTTGGGGACTAGCGGGGGGGCCGAGACCCAGTACTTC
CDR3: CASSLGTSGGAETQYF

V: TRBV3-1
J: TRBJ2-7
length: 14
size: many
D: TRBD1
DNA: TGTGCCAGCAGCCAGGGACAGGAACTTAGCGAGCAGTACTTC
CDR3: CASSQGQELSEQYF

V: TRBV11-3
J: TRBJ2-7
length: 14
size: many
D: -
DNA: TGTGCCAGCAGCTTAGATGGGAGCTCCTACGAGCAGTACTTC
CDR3: CASSLDGSSYEQYF

V: TRBV9
J: TRBJ2-7
length: 15
size: many
D: -
DNA: TGTGCCAGCAGCGTAGAGGTTAGTAGGGGAGGCGAGCAGTACTTC
CDR3: CASSVEVSRGGEQYF

V: TRBV27
J: TRBJ2-5
length: 14
size: -
D: -
DNA: TGTGCCAGCAGTCCGTCGGGCAGTACGGGACCTTGGTACTTC
CDR3: CASSPSGSTGPWYF